These T cell receptor beta chains were read from a single sample in a study of blood T cell repertoires in COVID-19. Method: immunoSEQ multiplex PCR; TCRdb's copy keeps in-frame clones and lacks some. The data contain about 300,000 clones, under 90% of them singletons. The specimen was peripheral blood. These receptors all come from a woman aged 25 to 39 with COVID-19, enrolled during active disease. Each CDR3 is given with its conserved first and last residue. The D gene is left open where the match is weak. Clone size is stated in some rows and not others, as once, few, many or a class when expanded.

D gene,J gene,clone size,V gene,CDR3 DNA,CDR3 protein
NA,TRBJ1-5,once,TRBV5-8,TGTGCCAGCAGCACAGGGATCGGCGGCAATCAGCCCCAGCATTTT,CASSTGIGGNQPQHF
NA,TRBJ2-5,NA,TRBV7-9,TGTGCCAGCAGCTTTACGCGGTCTCAAGAGACCCAGTACTTC,CASSFTRSQETQYF
TRBD2,TRBJ2-1,NA,TRBV6-6,TGTGCCAGCAGTTACGGCGGGGGGGCCTACAATGAGCAGTTCTTC,CASSYGGGAYNEQFF
NA,TRBJ1-5,NA,TRBV7-2,TGTGCCAGCAGCTTAGGGGGAGGGAGCAATCAGCCCCAGCATTTT,CASSLGGGSNQPQHF
TRBD2,TRBJ2-6,NA,TRBV11-3,TGTGCCAGCAGCTTGTTAGCGGGGTCTGGGGCCAACGTCCTGACTTTC,CASSLLAGSGANVLTF
NA,TRBJ2-7,NA,TRBV30,TGTGCCTGGATCCGGAGGGGTTCCTACGAGCAGTACTTC,CAWIRRGSYEQYF
NA,TRBJ2-3,NA,TRBV7-2,TGTGCCAGCACCCCCGGGACTAGCACAGATACGCAGTATTTT,CASTPGTSTDTQYF
NA,TRBJ1-1,NA,TRBV6-5,TGTGCCAGCAGGGCGCCAGGGTTAGGGGTCACTGAAGCTTTCTTT,CASRAPGLGVTEAFF
NA,TRBJ1-1,NA,TRBV2,TGTGCCAGCACCCGCGCGGGGGCGAACACTGAAGCTTTCTTT,CASTRAGANTEAFF
TRBD1,TRBJ2-7,NA,TRBV5-1,TGCGCCAGCAGCGTAGGACAGGGACCCTACGAGCAGTACTTC,CASSVGQGPYEQYF
NA,TRBJ2-1,NA,TRBV7-2,TGTGCCAGCAGCTTGTTAGTCAATGAGCAGTTCTTC,CASSLLVNEQFF
TRBD1,TRBJ1-2,NA,TRBV3-1/TRBV3-2,TGTGCCAGCAGCCGAGGACAGGGGGGCTACACCTTC,CASSRGQGGYTF
NA,TRBJ2-1,NA,TRBV6-1,TGTGCCAGCAGTGAGCCCAGGGGTCCCACCCCGAATGAGCAGTTCTTC,CASSEPRGPTPNEQFF
TRBD2,TRBJ2-7,NA,TRBV6-2/TRBV6-3,TGTGCCAGCAGTTACTCCTCTAGCGGGAGCTCCTACGAGCAGTACTTC,CASSYSSSGSSYEQYF
NA,TRBJ1-6,NA,TRBV13,TGTGCCAGCAGCTTAGCTCAGGGAAAAGGCCTCCACTTT,CASSLAQGKGLHF
NA,TRBJ1-1,NA,TRBV6-5,TGTGCCAGCAGAGGACAGTTCACACGAAACGAAGCTTTCTTT,CASRGQFTRNEAFF
NA,TRBJ2-1,NA,TRBV6-2/TRBV6-3,TGTGCCAGCAGTTACTCCGGACTGGGGAGTGCCAATGAGCAGTTCTTC,CASSYSGLGSANEQFF
NA,TRBJ1-4,NA,TRBV25-1,TGTGCCAGCAGTCTGGGAGCCACCAATGAAAAACTGTTTTTT,CASSLGATNEKLFF
NA,TRBJ2-1,NA,TRBV19,TGTGCCAGTAGTTCCCTGGCTGCCCACAATGAGCAGTTCTTC,CASSSLAAHNEQFF
NA,TRBJ1-2,NA,TRBV4-1,TGCGCCAGCAGCCAAGGACCCAGGGATGATGGCTACACCTTC,CASSQGPRDDGYTF
TRBD1,TRBJ1-1,NA,TRBV7-2,TGTGCCAGCAGCTCAAGACAGGGGGCGGCTGAAGCTTTCTTT,CASSSRQGAAEAFF
NA,TRBJ1-5,NA,TRBV21-1,TGTGCCAGCAGCCTTCGCAAGATAGGGGTTTATAGCAATCAGCCCCAGCATTTT,CASSLRKIGVYSNQPQHF
TRBD2,TRBJ2-1,NA,TRBV7-9,TGTGCCAGCAGCTCCGGGACTAGCGGGGGGGCCATGGGTGAGCAGTTCTTC,CASSSGTSGGAMGEQFF
NA,TRBJ1-4,NA,TRBV9,TGTGCCAGCAGCGTAGTGGGGGGTAGGCTGTTTTTT,CASSVVGGRLFF
NA,TRBJ1-1,NA,TRBV14,TGTGCCAGCAGCCAAACTCCTCACACTGAAGCTTTCTTT,CASSQTPHTEAFF
NA,TRBJ2-3,NA,TRBV5-4,TGTGCCAGCAGCTTGCTCCAGGAGGAGTATTTT,CASSLLQEEYF
NA,TRBJ1-1,NA,TRBV10-3,TGTGCCATCAGTGCGCAGGGTACTGAAGCTTTCTTT,CAISAQGTEAFF
NA,TRBJ1-5,NA,TRBV6-9,TGTGCTCGGGGGTGGGGATCACATCAGCCCCAGCATTTT,CARGWGSHQPQHF
NA,TRBJ2-3,NA,TRBV19,TGTGCCAGTAGTAGGGCTAACCCCCCGGGCACAGATACGCAGTATTTT,CASSRANPPGTDTQYF
NA,TRBJ1-1,NA,TRBV28,TGTGCCAGCACAGGGCCTCGATACACTGAAGCTTTCTTT,CASTGPRYTEAFF
TRBD1,TRBJ1-3,NA,TRBV6-5,TGTGCCAGCAGTAGAAACAGGGGAGGAAACACCATATATTTT,CASSRNRGGNTIYF
NA,TRBJ1-5,once,TRBV5-6,TGTGCCAGCAGCTTGGCGGCAGGAGGCCCGAATCAGCCCCAGCATTTT,CASSLAAGGPNQPQHF
TRBD2,TRBJ2-3,NA,TRBV15,TGTGCCACCAGCAGAGATGGGACTAGCGGGGTCCCCCTAAGGTATTTT,CATSRDGTSGVPLRYF
NA,TRBJ1-3,NA,TRBV6-5,TGTGCCAGCAGTTACTCTTCAGGGCGCCCTGGAAACACCATATATTTT,CASSYSSGRPGNTIYF
TRBD1,TRBJ2-3,NA,TRBV27,TGTGCCAGCAGTTTGGTTCGGGACAGGGAAGAGGGGAATACGCAGTATTTT,CASSLVRDREEGNTQYF
NA,TRBJ1-6,NA,TRBV6-5,TGTGCCAGCGCCCGAGGGCCGATCTATAATTCACCCCTCCACTTT,CASARGPIYNSPLHF
TRBD1,TRBJ1-1,NA,TRBV9,TGTGCCAGCAGCGTGGGGACAGGGGAAGGCGGCACTGAAGCTTTCTTT,CASSVGTGEGGTEAFF
NA,TRBJ1-5,few,TRBV5-5,TGTGCCAGCGGGAACAGGGATGGGCTTCAGCCCCAGCATTTT,CASGNRDGLQPQHF
NA,TRBJ2-1,NA,TRBV9,TGTGCCAGCAGCGCGAGGACAGTCATCAGCTCCTACAATGAGCAGTTCTTC,CASSARTVISSYNEQFF
NA,TRBJ1-1,NA,TRBV4-1,TGCGCCAGCAGCCCTCCGGGAGGGAAGGAATCTGAAGCTTTCTTT,CASSPPGGKESEAFF